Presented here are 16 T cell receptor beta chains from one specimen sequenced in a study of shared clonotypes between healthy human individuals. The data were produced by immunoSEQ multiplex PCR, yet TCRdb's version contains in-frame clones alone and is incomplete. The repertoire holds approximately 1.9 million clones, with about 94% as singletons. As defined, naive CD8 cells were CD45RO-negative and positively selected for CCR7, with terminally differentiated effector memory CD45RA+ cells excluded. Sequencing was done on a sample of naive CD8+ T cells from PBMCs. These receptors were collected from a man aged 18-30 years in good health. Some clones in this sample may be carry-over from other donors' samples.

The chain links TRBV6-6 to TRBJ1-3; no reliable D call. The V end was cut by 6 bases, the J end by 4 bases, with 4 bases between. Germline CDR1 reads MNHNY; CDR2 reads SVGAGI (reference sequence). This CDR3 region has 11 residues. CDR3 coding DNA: TGTGCCAGCAGAGCCGGAAACACCATATATTTT. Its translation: CASRAGNTIYF.

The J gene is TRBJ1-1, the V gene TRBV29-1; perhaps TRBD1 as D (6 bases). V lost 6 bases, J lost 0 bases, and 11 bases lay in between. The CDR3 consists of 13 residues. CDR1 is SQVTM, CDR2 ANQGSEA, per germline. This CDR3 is CSVWTAMNTEAFF. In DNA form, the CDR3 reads TGCAGCGTCTGGACAGCAATGAACACTGAAGCTTTCTTT. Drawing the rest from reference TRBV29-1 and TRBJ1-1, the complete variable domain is SAVISQKPSRDICQRGTSLTIQCQVDSQVTMMFWYRQQPGQSLTLIATANQGSEATYESGFVIDKFPISRPNLTFSTLTVSNMSPEDSSIYLCSVWTAMNTEAFFGQGTRLTVV.

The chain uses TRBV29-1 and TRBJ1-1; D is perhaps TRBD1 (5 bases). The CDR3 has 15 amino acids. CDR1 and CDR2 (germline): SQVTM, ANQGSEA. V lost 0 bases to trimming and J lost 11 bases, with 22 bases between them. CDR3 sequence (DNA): TGCAGCGTTGAAGACTGGCACGGTGGGGGGATCGACGCTTTCTTT. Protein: CSVEDWHGGGIDAFF.

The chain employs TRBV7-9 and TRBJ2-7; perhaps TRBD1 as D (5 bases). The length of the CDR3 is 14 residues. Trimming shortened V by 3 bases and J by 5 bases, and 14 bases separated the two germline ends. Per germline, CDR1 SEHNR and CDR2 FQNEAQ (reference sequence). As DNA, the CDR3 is TGTGCCAGCAGCTTCCCAGGGATGTACGACGAGCAGTACTTC. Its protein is CASSFPGMYDEQYF. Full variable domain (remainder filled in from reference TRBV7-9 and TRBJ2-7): DTGVSQNPRHKITKRGQNVTFRCDPISEHNRLYWYRQTLGQGPEFLTYFQNEAQLEKSRLLSDRFSAERPKGSFSTLEIQRTEQGDSAMYLCASSFPGMYDEQYFGPGTRLTVT.

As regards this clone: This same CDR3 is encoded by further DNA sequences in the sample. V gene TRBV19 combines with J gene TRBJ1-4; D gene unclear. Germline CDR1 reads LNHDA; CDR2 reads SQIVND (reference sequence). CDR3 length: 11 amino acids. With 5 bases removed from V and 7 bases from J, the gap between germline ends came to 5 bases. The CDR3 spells CASSGGEKLFF. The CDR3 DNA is TGTGCCAGTAGTGGCGGTGAAAAACTGTTTTTT. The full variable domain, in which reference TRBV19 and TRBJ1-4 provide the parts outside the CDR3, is DGGITQSPKYLFRKEGQNVTLSCEQNLNHDAMYWYRQDPGQGLRLIYYSQIVNDFQKGDIAEGYSVSREKKESFPLTVTSAQKNPTAFYLCASSGGEKLFFGSGTQLSVL.

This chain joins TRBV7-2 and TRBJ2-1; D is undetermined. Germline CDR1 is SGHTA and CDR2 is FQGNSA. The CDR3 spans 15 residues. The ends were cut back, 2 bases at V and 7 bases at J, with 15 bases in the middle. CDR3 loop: CASSLYLLGLNEQFF. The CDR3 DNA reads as TGTGCCAGCAGCTTATATCTGCTAGGTCTGAATGAGCAGTTCTTC.

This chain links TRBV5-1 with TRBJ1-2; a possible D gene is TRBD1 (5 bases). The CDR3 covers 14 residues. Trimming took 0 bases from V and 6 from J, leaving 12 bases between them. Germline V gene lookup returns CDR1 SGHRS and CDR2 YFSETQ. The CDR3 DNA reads TGCGCCAGCAGCTTGGGCGGGGGTTCGGATGGCTACACCTTC. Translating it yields CASSLGGGSDGYTF.

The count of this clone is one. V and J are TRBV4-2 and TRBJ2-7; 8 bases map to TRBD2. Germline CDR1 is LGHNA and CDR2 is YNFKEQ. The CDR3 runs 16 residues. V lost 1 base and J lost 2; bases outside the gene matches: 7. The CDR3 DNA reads TGTGCCAGCAGCCAAGGGCTAGCGGGTAGTACCTACGAGCAGTACTTC. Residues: CASSQGLAGSTYEQYF.

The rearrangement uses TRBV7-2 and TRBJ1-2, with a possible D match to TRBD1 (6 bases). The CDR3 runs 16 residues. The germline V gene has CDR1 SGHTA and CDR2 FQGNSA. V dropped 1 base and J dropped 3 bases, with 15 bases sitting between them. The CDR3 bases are TGTGCCAGCAGCTTAGGAGAGGGGGTCGGTCACTATGGCTACACCTTC. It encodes CASSLGEGVGHYGYTF.

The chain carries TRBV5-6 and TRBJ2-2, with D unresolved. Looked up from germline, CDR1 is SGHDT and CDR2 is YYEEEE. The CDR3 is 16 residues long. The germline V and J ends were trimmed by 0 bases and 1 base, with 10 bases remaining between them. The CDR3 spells CASSLAGDLNTGELFF. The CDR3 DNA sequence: TGTGCCAGCAGCTTGGCGGGCGATCTGAACACCGGGGAGCTGTTTTTT.

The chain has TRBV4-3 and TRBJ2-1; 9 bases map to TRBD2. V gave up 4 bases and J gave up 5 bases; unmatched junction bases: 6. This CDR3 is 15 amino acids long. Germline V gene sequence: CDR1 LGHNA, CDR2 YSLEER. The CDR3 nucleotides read TGCGCCAGCAGCCCGGGGACTAGCTTCAACAATGAGCAGTTCTTC. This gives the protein CASSPGTSFNNEQFF.

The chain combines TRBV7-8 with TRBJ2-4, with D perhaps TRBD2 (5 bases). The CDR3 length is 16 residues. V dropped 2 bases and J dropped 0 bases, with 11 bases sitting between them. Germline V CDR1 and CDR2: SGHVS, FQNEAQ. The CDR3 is CASSLWGETAKNIQYF. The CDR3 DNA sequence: TGTGCCAGCAGCTTATGGGGAGAGACAGCCAAAAACATTCAGTACTTC.

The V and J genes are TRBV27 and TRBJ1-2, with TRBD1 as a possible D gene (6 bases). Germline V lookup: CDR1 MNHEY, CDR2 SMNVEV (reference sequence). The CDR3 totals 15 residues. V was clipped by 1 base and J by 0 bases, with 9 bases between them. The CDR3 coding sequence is TGTGCCAGCAGTTTATTCAGGGGAGCTAACTATGGCTACACCTTC. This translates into CASSLFRGANYGYTF.

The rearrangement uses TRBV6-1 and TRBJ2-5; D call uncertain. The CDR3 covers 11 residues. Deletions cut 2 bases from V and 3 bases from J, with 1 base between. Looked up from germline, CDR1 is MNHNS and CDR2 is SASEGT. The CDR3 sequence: CASSEKETQYF. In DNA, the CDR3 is TGTGCCAGCAGTGAAAAAGAGACCCAGTACTTC.

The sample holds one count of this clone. The CDR3 loop reads CASSIRDQAYEQYF. The CDR3 nucleotides read TGTGCCAGTAGTATAAGGGACCAAGCCTACGAGCAGTACTTC. This rearrangement joins TRBV19 to TRBJ2-7; possibly TRBD1 or TRBD2 for D (5 bases each). V shed 2 bases and J shed 2 bases, with 10 bases lying between them. This CDR3 comprises 14 residues. CDR1 and CDR2 (germline): LNHDA, SQIVND (reference sequence).

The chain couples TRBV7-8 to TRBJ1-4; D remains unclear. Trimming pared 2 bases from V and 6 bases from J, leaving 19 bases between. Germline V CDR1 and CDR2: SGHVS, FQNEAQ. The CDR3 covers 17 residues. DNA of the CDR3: TGTGCCAGCAGCTTAAAAGGTGGCCTGGCCGGAGATGAAAAACTGTTTTTT. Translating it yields CASSLKGGLAGDEKLFF.